What follows describes a single T cell receptor beta chain. The record originates from a study of PD-L1 blockade in urothelial cancer. Deletions cut 3 bases from V and 3 bases from J, with 11 bases between. Per the germline V gene, CDR1 is SGHTA and CDR2 is FQGNSA. The CDR3 totals 14 residues. Profiling relied on immunoSEQ multiplex PCR, and the TCRdb table lists in-frame clones only, not all of them. The sample lists around 42,000 clones, roughly 77% occurring once. The sequence was collected from a man between 65 and 85 years old with urothelial cancer. This specimen consisted of PBMCs, obtained around atezolizumab (anti-PD-L1) treatment. The genes are TRBV7-2 and TRBJ1-1, with D possibly TRBD1 on 5 matching bases. The CDR3 here is CASSLTRVDTEAFF. The CDR3 DNA reads TGTGCCAGCAGCTTGACCAGGGTTGACACTGAAGCTTTCTTT.